This T cell receptor (beta chain) was captured in a study of T cells after yellow fever vaccination. The germline V gene has CDR1 SGHRS and CDR2 YFSETQ. Trimming took 7 bases from V and 1 from J, leaving 18 bases between them. CDR3 length: 16 amino acids. In its sample, this clonotype was seen a few times. Using its own MiXCR run on the 5' RACE reads, TCRdb lists one record per CDR3 protein. The table has about 500,000 distinct CDR3 sequences, approximately 16% seen once. The material sequenced was PBMCs, taken less than 6 days after the first yellow fever vaccination. The sequence was obtained from a man aged 18 to 30 who received the YFV17D yellow fever vaccine. The chain links TRBV5-1 to TRBJ2-1, with D tentatively TRBD2 (6 bases). CDR3 DNA sequence: TGCGCCAGCGCCCTATCCCCTGGACTATCCTACAATGAGCAGTTCTTC. The encoded protein is CASALSPGLSYNEQFF.